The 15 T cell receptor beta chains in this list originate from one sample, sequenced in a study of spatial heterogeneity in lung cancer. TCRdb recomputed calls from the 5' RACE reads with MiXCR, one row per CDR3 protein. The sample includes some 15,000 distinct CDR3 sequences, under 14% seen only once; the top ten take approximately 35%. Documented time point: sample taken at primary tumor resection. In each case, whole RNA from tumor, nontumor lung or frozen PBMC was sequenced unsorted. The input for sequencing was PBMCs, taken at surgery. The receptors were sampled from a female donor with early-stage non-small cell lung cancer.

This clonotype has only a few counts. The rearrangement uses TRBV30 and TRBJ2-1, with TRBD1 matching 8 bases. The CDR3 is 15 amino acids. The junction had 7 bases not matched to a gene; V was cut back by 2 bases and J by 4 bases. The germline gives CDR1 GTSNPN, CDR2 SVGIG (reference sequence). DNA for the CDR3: TGTGCCTGGAGTACGATGACAGGGGATTACAATGAGCAGTTCTTC. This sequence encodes CAWSTMTGDYNEQFF.

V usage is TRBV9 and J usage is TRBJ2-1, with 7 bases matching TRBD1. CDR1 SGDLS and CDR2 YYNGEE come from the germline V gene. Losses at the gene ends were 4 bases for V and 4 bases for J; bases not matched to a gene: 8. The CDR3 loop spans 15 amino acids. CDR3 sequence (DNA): TGTGCCAGCAGCCCACGGGACAGCTATTACAATGAGCAGTTCTTC. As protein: CASSPRDSYYNEQFF. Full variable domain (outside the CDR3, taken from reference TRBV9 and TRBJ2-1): DSGVTQTPKHLITATGQRVTLRCSPRSGDLSVYWYQQSLDQGLQFLIQYYNGEERAKGNILERFSAQQFPDLHSELNLSSLELGDSALYFCASSPRDSYYNEQFFGPGTRLTVL.

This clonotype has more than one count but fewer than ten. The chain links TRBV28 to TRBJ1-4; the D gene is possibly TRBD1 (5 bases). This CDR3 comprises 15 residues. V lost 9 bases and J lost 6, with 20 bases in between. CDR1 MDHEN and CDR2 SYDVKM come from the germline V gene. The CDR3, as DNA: TGTGCCAGTAAAGCTTCCGGACATGTTCATGAAAAACTGTTTTTT. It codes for CASKASGHVHEKLFF.

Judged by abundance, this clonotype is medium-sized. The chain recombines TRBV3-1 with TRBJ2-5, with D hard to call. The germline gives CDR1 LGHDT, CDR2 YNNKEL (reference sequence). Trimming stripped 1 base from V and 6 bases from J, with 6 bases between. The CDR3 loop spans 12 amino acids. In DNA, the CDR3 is TGTGCCAGCAGCCAAGCCGAGCAGACCCAGTACTTC. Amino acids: CASSQAEQTQYF.

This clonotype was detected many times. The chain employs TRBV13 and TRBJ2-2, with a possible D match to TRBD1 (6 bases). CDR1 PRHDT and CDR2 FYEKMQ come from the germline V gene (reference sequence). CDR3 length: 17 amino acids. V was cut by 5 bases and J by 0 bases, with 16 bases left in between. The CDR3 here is CASSADPDSTNTGELFF. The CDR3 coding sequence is TGTGCCAGCAGCGCGGACCCGGACAGCACGAACACCGGGGAGCTGTTTTTT. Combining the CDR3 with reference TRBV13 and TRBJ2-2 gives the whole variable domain AAGVIQSPRHLIKEKRETATLKCYPIPRHDTVYWYQQGPGQDPQFLISFYEKMQSDKGSIPDRFSAQQFSDYHSELNMSSLELGDSALYFCASSADPDSTNTGELFFGEGSRLTVL.

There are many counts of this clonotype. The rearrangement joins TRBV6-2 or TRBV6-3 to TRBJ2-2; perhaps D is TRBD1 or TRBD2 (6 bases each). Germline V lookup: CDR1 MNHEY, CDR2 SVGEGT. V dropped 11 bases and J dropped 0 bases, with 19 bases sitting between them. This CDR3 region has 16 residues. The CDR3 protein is CAVRGLEGANTGELFF. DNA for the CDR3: TGTGCCGTCCGGGGGCTGGAGGGGGCGAACACCGGGGAGCTGTTTTTT.

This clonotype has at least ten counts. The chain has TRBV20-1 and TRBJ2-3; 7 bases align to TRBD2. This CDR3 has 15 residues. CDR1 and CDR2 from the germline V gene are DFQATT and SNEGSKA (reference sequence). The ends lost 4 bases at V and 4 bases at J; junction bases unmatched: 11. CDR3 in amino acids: CSATGLVDYPDTQYF. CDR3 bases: TGCAGTGCTACCGGACTAGTTGACTACCCAGATACGCAGTATTTT.

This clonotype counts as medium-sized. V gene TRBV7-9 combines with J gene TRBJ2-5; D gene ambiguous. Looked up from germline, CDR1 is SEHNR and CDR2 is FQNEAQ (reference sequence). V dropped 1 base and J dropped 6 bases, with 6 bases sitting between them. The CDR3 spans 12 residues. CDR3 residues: CASSLGAKTQYF. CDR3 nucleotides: TGTGCCAGCAGCTTAGGGGCAAAGACCCAGTACTTC. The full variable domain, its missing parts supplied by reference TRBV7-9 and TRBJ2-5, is DTGVSQNPRHKITKRGQNVTFRCDPISEHNRLYWYRQTLGQGPEFLTYFQNEAQLEKSRLLSDRFSAERPKGSFSTLEIQRTEQGDSAMYLCASSLGAKTQYFGPGTRLLVL.

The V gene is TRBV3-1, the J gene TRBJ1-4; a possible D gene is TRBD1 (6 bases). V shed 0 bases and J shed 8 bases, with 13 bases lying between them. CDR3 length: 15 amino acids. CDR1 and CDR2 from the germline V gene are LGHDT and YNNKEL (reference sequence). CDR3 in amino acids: CASSQDLGASEKLFF. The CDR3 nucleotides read TGTGCCAGCAGCCAAGATCTGGGGGCGAGCGAAAAACTGTTTTTT.

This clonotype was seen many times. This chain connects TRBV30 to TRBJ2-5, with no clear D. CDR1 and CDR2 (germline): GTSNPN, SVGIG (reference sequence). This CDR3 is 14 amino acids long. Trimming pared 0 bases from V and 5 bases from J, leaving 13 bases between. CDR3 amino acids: CAWSVGLRVETQYF. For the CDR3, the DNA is TGTGCCTGGAGTGTAGGGTTAAGGGTGGAGACCCAGTACTTC.

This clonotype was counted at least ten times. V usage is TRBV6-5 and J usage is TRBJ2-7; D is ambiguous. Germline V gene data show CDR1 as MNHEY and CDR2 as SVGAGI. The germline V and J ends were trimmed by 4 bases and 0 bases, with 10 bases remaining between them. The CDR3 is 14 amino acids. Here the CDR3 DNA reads TGTGCCAGCAGTTTAGCCGTCAGCTCCTACGAGCAGTACTTC. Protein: CASSLAVSSYEQYF.

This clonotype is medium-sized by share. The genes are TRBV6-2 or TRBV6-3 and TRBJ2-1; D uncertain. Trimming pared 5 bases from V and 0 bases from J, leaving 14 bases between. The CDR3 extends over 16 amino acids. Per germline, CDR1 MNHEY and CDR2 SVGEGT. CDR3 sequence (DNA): TGTGCCAGCAGTCACCCCCCGGCGAGCTCCTACAATGAGCAGTTCTTC. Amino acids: CASSHPPASSYNEQFF.

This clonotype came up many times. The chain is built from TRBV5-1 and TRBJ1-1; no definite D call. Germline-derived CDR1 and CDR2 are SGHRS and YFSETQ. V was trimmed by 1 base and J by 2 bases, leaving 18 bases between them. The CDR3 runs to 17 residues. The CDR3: CASSLNRPPGLNTEAFF. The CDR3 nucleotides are TGCGCCAGCAGCTTGAATCGCCCCCCAGGCTTAAACACTGAAGCTTTCTTT.

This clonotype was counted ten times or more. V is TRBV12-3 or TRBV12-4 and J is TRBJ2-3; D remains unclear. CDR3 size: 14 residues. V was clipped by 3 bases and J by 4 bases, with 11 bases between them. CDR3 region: CASSFSQLADTQYF. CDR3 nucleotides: TGTGCCAGCAGTTTCAGCCAGCTAGCAGATACGCAGTATTTT.

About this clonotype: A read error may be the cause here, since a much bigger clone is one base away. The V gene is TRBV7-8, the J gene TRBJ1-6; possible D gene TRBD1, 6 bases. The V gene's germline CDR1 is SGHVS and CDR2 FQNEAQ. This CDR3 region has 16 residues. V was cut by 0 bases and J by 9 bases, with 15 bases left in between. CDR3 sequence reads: CASSLADRLVSSPLHF. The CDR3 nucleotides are TGTGCCAGCAGCTTAGCCGACAGGCTCGTTAGTTCACCCCTCCACTTT.